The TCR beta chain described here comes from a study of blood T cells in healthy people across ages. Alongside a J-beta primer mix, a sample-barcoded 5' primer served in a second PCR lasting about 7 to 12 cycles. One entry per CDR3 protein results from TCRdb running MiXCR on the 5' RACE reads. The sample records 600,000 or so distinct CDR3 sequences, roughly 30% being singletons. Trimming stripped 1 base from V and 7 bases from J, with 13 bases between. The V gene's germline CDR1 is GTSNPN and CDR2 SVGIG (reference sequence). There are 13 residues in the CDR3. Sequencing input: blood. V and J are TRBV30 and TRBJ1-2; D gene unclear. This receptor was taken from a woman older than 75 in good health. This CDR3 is CAWSGTRSGGYTF. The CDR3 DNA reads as TGTGCCTGGAGTGGGACGCGGAGCGGTGGCTACACCTTC.